The 21 T cell receptor beta chains below all came from one sample that was sequenced in a study of shared clonotypes between healthy human individuals. TCRdb's table, derived via immunoSEQ multiplex PCR, lists solely in-frame clones and lacks some. The profile shows about 1.1 million clones, about 84% of them singletons. Material: memory CD4+ T cells from PBMCs. Subset here: CD45RA-negative fraction. The origin of the receptors is a man between 18 and 35 years old in good health. Some clones in this sample may be carry-over from other donors' samples.

V gene TRBV27 combines with J gene TRBJ1-2; 7 bases agree with TRBD1. Germline trimming cut 6 bases from V and 4 bases from J; bases unmatched to any gene: 5. The germline gives CDR1 MNHEY, CDR2 SMNVEV (reference sequence). The CDR3 contains 13 residues. CDR3 loop: CASSRDRIYGYTF. The CDR3, as DNA: TGTGCCAGCAGCAGGGACAGAATCTATGGCTACACCTTC.

The chain links TRBV6-1 to TRBJ2-7, with D unresolved. CDR3 length: 12 residues. V lost 8 bases, J lost 2 bases, and 10 bases lay in between. Germline assignment: CDR1 MNHNS and CDR2 SASEGT. In DNA, the CDR3 is TGTGCCAGCGCGCCGGACCCCTACGAGCAGTACTTC. It encodes CASAPDPYEQYF.

This clone has only one observation. The chain joins TRBV6-6 to TRBJ1-1; D not certain. The CDR3 contains 13 residues. CDR1 is MNHNY, CDR2 SVGAGI, per germline (reference sequence). The germline V and J ends were trimmed by 0 bases and 5 bases, with 7 bases remaining between them. The CDR3 is CASSYSTETEAFF. The CDR3 DNA sequence: TGTGCCAGCAGTTACTCGACTGAGACTGAAGCTTTCTTT.

The genes are TRBV30 and TRBJ1-3; D not resolved. Germline assignment: CDR1 GTSNPN and CDR2 SVGIG (reference sequence). The V end lost 3 bases, the J end lost 6 bases, and 9 bases lay between the germline ends. The CDR3 runs to 12 residues. The CDR3 DNA reads as TGTGCCTGGAGCGAACGGGCAAACACCATATATTTT. Protein: CAWSERANTIYF.

V usage is TRBV4-2 and J usage is TRBJ1-1; perhaps TRBD1 as D (5 bases). CDR3 length: 15 amino acids. V was clipped by 4 bases and J by 2 bases, with 14 bases between them. From germline, CDR1 is LGHNA and CDR2 YNFKEQ. The CDR3 spells CASSRPERGNTEAFF. CDR3 DNA: TGTGCCAGCAGCCGGCCTGAAAGGGGAAACACTGAAGCTTTCTTT.

The chain employs TRBV11-2 and TRBJ1-6; no firm D call. Germline V gene lookup returns CDR1 SGHAT and CDR2 FQNNGV. This CDR3 has 14 residues. V lost 0 bases and J 8 bases, leaving 8 bases between the germline ends. DNA for the CDR3: TGTGCCAGCAGCTTAGATTTAGGGTATTCACCCCTCCACTTT. It is translated as CASSLDLGYSPLHF.

This chain uses TRBV15 with TRBJ2-5, with 9 bases fitting TRBD2. The germline gives CDR1 LNHNV, CDR2 YYDKDF (reference sequence). The V gene end was trimmed by 0 bases and the J gene end by 2 bases; junction bases not matched to a gene: 7. The CDR3 sequence is 17 residues long. Here the CDR3 reads CATSRDTLAGSQETQYF. CDR3 bases: TGTGCCACCAGCAGAGATACCCTAGCGGGATCACAAGAGACCCAGTACTTC.

With respect to this clone: Additional DNA sequences in this sample encode the identical CDR3. The chain uses TRBV5-1 and TRBJ2-5; the match to TRBD1 covers 10 bases. CDR1 is SGHRS, CDR2 YFSETQ, per germline. CDR3 length: 14 amino acids. With V trimmed by 4 bases and J by 5 bases, 5 bases remained unmatched. CDR3 sequence: CASSQGTGEETQYF. CDR3 nucleotide sequence: TGCGCCAGCAGCCAAGGGACAGGGGAGGAGACCCAGTACTTC. Complete variable domain (other parts from reference TRBV5-1 and TRBJ2-5): KAGVTQTPRYLIKTRGQQVTLSCSPISGHRSVSWYQQTPGQGLQFLFEYFSETQRNKGNFPGRFSGRQFSNSRSEMNVSTLELGDSALYLCASSQGTGEETQYFGPGTRLLVL.

The chain couples TRBV2 to TRBJ2-7; 12 bases are a match to TRBD2. The V gene's germline CDR1 is SNHLY and CDR2 FYNNEI. The CDR3 has 14 residues. Trimming removed 4 bases from V and 2 bases from J; junction bases left unmatched: 0. CDR3 protein: CASSGTSGAYEQYF. CDR3 coding DNA: TGTGCCAGCAGTGGGACTAGCGGGGCCTACGAGCAGTACTTC.

This sequence joins TRBV27 and TRBJ2-7, with D hard to call. The V end was cut by 6 bases, the J end by 6 bases, with 18 bases between. The CDR3 covers 14 residues. Per germline, CDR1 MNHEY and CDR2 SMNVEV (reference sequence). CDR3: CASRPGGRIPEQYF. The CDR3 DNA reads as TGTGCCAGCAGACCCGGTGGCAGGATCCCCGAGCAGTACTTC.

The rearrangement links TRBV9 to TRBJ1-5; D call uncertain. Germline CDR1 reads SGDLS; CDR2 reads YYNGEE. Trimming cost V 3 bases and J 8 bases, with 18 bases left between them. The CDR3 extends over 15 amino acids. The CDR3 nucleotides read TGTGCCAGCAGCGGGGGAGCCTATCGAACGGAGCCCCAGCATTTT. It encodes CASSGGAYRTEPQHF.

The chain's CDR3 is CASTPRTAYSNQPQHF. The CDR3 nucleotides are TGTGCCAGCACCCCCCGGACAGCTTATAGCAATCAGCCCCAGCATTTT. The rearrangement joins TRBV28 to TRBJ1-5, with a possible D match to TRBD1 (6 bases). Germline V gene sequence: CDR1 MDHEN, CDR2 SYDVKM. This CDR3 comprises 16 residues. V dropped 7 bases and J dropped 0 bases, with 16 bases sitting between them.

This sequence joins TRBV7-8 and TRBJ2-7; the D gene is possibly TRBD2 (6 bases). The germline V gene encodes CDR1 SGHVS and CDR2 FQNEAQ. This CDR3 region has 15 residues. Trimming removed 3 bases from V and 3 bases from J, with 15 bases in between. The CDR3 sequence: CASSLGLWRDYEQYF. CDR3 DNA sequence: TGTGCCAGCAGCTTGGGACTTTGGCGGGACTACGAGCAGTACTTC.

This clone has only one observation. The J gene is TRBJ1-2, the V gene TRBV4-1; possibly TRBD1 for D (6 bases). The CDR3 sequence is 17 residues long. Germline CDR1 MGHRA, CDR2 YSYEKL. The V and J ends lost 0 bases and 5 bases respectively, with 19 bases between them. The CDR3 spells CASSQDRTADSLYGYTF. The CDR3 DNA reads as TGCGCCAGCAGCCAAGACCGGACAGCAGATTCCTTATATGGCTACACCTTC.

The rearrangement uses TRBV4-1 and TRBJ2-6; D could derive from TRBD1 or TRBD2 (5 bases each). Trimming left V 0 bases short and J 4 bases short, with 16 bases between. The CDR3 runs to 18 residues. CDR1 is MGHRA, CDR2 YSYEKL, per germline. Here the CDR3 DNA reads TGCGCCAGCAGCCAAGATGGCAGGGTAGGGACCGGGGCCAACGTCCTGACTTTC. It specifies CASSQDGRVGTGANVLTF.

The sample holds one count of this clone. V gene TRBV5-4 combines with J gene TRBJ1-2; a weak D match, TRBD1 (6 bases). The CDR3 is 18 amino acids. CDR1 is SGHNT and CDR2 is YYREEE in the germline V gene (reference sequence). V shed 4 bases and J shed 3 bases, with 25 bases lying between them. CDR3 protein: CASSPSSREQGYDYGYTF. CDR3 nucleotide sequence: TGTGCCAGCAGCCCTTCTAGTAGGGAACAGGGTTATGACTATGGCTACACCTTC.

The rearrangement uses TRBV5-1 and TRBJ1-4; a weak D match, TRBD1 (6 bases). The ends were cut back, 3 bases at V and 2 bases at J, with 11 bases in the middle. Looked up from germline, CDR1 is SGHRS and CDR2 is YFSETQ. The CDR3 length is 15 residues. This chain's CDR3 is CASSSRQATNEKLFF. The CDR3 DNA is TGCGCCAGCAGCTCGCGACAGGCGACTAATGAAAAACTGTTTTTT.

This chain connects TRBV23-1 to TRBJ1-5; D perhaps matches TRBD1 (5 bases). TRBV23-1 has ORF status, its function being uncertain. CDR3 size: 16 residues. V shed 4 bases and J shed 0 bases, with 13 bases lying between them. CDR3 in amino acids: CASSREGPYSNQPQHF. Here the CDR3 DNA reads TGCGCCAGCAGTCGAGAGGGGCCCTATAGCAATCAGCCCCAGCATTTT.

The chain is built from TRBV29-1 and TRBJ2-5; D not certain. V dropped 1 base and J dropped 4 bases, with 10 bases sitting between them. This CDR3 is 13 amino acids long. Germline CDR1 and CDR2: SQVTM and ANQGSEA. The CDR3 region has the DNA TGCAGCGTTGAAGCCTTCGGTGCAGAGACCCAGTACTTC. This encodes CSVEAFGAETQYF.

The chain uses TRBV6-5 and TRBJ2-7; the D call may be TRBD1 or TRBD2 (5 bases each). The CDR3 runs to 15 residues. The V gene's germline CDR1 is MNHEY and CDR2 SVGAGI. Trimming shortened V by 0 bases and J by 6 bases, and 15 bases separated the two germline ends. The CDR3 reads CASSYSSGTWPEQYF. CDR3 sequence (DNA): TGTGCCAGCAGTTACTCTTCGGGGACGTGGCCCGAGCAGTACTTC.

This clone was observed a few times. The rearrangement uses TRBV5-1 and TRBJ1-4; 9 bases line up with TRBD1. Per the germline V gene, CDR1 is SGHRS and CDR2 is YFSETQ. The CDR3 sequence is 15 residues long. V lost 3 bases, J lost 3 bases, and 3 bases stayed unmatched. The CDR3 region has the DNA TGCGCCAGCAGCTGGACAGGGGTTGCTAATGAAAAACTGTTTTTT. As protein: CASSWTGVANEKLFF.